A selection of T cell receptor beta chains follows, all from one sample in a study of neoadjuvant anti-PD-1 for oral cavity cancer. Sequencing used immunoSEQ multiplex PCR; TCRdb keeps in-frame clones, though not all of them. This sample has 20,000 to 25,000 clones, with 40% to 55% found just once. The starting material was tumor tissue, obtained after nivolumab (anti-PD-1) treatment. The receptors originated from a person aged 40-85 years with oral cavity squamous cell carcinoma. Both conserved end residues are part of each CDR3. D genes are given only for firm matches. Expanded clones get a size class; other rows say once, few or many, or leave the size out.

V	size	D	J	DNA	CDR3
TRBV27	few	TRBD1	TRBJ1-5	TGTGCCAGCAGTTTGGACAGGGCAGACAATCAGCCCCAGCATTTT	CASSLDRADNQPQHF
TRBV7-2	many	-	TRBJ2-7	TGTGCCAGCAGCTTAGAGGCTAGGGGGAACGAGCAGTACTTC	CASSLEARGNEQYF
TRBV6-5	-	TRBD1	TRBJ1-5	TGTGCCAGCAGTTACTCTGCCCAGGGGGCAGGCCAGCCCCAGCATTTT	CASSYSAQGAGQPQHF
TRBV4-3	many	-	TRBJ1-5	TGCGCCCGCAATCAGCCCCAGCATTTT	CARNQPQHF
TRBV5-5	few	-	TRBJ2-5	TGTGCCAGCAGCTTGAATACGGGATCCCAGTACTTC	CASSLNTGSQYF
TRBV7-9	few	-	TRBJ2-7	TGTGCCGCTGGGACCGACTCCTACGAGCAGTACTTC	CAAGTDSYEQYF
TRBV2	many	-	TRBJ2-7	TGTGCCAGCCGCGCGGGGCAGGGGTTCGGCGAGCAGTACTTC	CASRAGQGFGEQYF
TRBV6-5	-	-	TRBJ1-1	TGTGCCAGCAGTTACTCGGGGGGAGGGACGAAGGGGGCTTTCTTT	CASSYSGGGTKGAFF
TRBV6-5	-	TRBD2	TRBJ2-3	TGTGCCAGCAGAATGGGACTAGGGGGCACAGATACGCAGTATTTT	CASRMGLGGTDTQYF
TRBV5-1	few	TRBD2	TRBJ2-5	TGCGCCAGCAGCCCAGGGACTAGCGGAGAAGAGACCCAGTACTTC	CASSPGTSGEETQYF
TRBV9	-	-	TRBJ1-1	TGTGCCAGCAGCGTAGCCTACAGACCCAGTGAAGCTTTCTTT	CASSVAYRPSEAFF
TRBV27	-	-	TRBJ2-7	TGTGCCAGCAGTTTAAGGCAGGGCCCCTACGAGCAGTACTTC	CASSLRQGPYEQYF
TRBV2	-	-	TRBJ2-5	TGTGCCATCAGTGGGGACAACCAAGAGACCCAGTACTTC	CAISGDNQETQYF
TRBV11-2	few	-	TRBJ2-1	TGTGCCAGCAGGGGTGGGGGGAAAACTTACAATGAGCAGTTCTTC	CASRGGGKTYNEQFF
TRBV5-4	-	-	TRBJ2-3	TGTGCCAGCAGCTTGGCTGGCTCGGGGGCGACCACAGATACGCAGTATTTT	CASSLAGSGATTDTQYF
TRBV4-1	few	-	TRBJ2-5	TGCGCCAGCAGCCAAGGATTCTCTACAGGGAGTTTATCGACCCAGTACTTC	CASSQGFSTGSLSTQYF
TRBV27	-	TRBD1	TRBJ2-3	TGTGCCAGCAAGACAGGGGGCGGAGATACGCAGTATTTT	CASKTGGGDTQYF
TRBV29-1	-	TRBD1	TRBJ1-1	TGCAGCGTTGGGACAGGGGTCCTGAACACTGAAGCTTTCTTT	CSVGTGVLNTEAFF
TRBV5-6	-	TRBD1	TRBJ1-1	TGTGCCAGCAGCTTGACAGGGGGTTTCACTGAAGCTTTCTTT	CASSLTGGFTEAFF
TRBV4-2	few	-	TRBJ1-1	TGTGCCAGCAGCCAGGGCAGCTCGGGCAGGGACACTGAAGCTTTCTTT	CASSQGSSGRDTEAFF
TRBV2	-	-	TRBJ2-2	TGTGCCAGCAGTGACGTGGGGGGGCTATCCACCGGGGAGCTGTTTTTT	CASSDVGGLSTGELFF
TRBV6-1	-	-	TRBJ1-4	TGTGCCAGCAGTGAGAGTAGACCGGGACTTGGGAAACTGTTTTTT	CASSESRPGLGKLFF
TRBV6-5	-	TRBD2	TRBJ2-7	TGTGCCAGCCATCGAAGCGGGGGGCTCTCCTACGAGCAGTACTTC	CASHRSGGLSYEQYF
TRBV9	-	-	TRBJ1-5	TGTGCCAGCAGCTCTGGACAGTTCAATCAGCCCCAGCATTTT	CASSSGQFNQPQHF
TRBV6-5	once	-	TRBJ1-4	TGTGCCAGCAGTTCAGGGTATAATGAAAAACTGTTTTTT	CASSSGYNEKLFF
TRBV2	-	-	TRBJ2-7	TGTGCCAGCAGGGACAACGCCTACGAGCAGTACTTC	CASRDNAYEQYF
TRBV28	few	-	TRBJ2-5	TGTGCCAGCAGTTTTGAAGGGGCCCAGGAGACCCAGTACTTC	CASSFEGAQETQYF
TRBV28	-	-	TRBJ2-7	TGTGCCAGCAGCGGAGGCTACGAGCAGTACTTC	CASSGGYEQYF
TRBV19	-	TRBD1	TRBJ1-1	TGTGCCAGTAGCGACAGGGGGCCCACTGAAGCTTTCTTT	CASSDRGPTEAFF
TRBV9	few	TRBD1	TRBJ2-7	TGTGCCAGCAGCGTAGGGCCGGACAGGGGGCACGAGCAGTACTTC	CASSVGPDRGHEQYF
TRBV7-2	-	-	TRBJ2-1	TGTGCCAGCAGCTTATGGGCGACCGGACCTGGCAATGAGCAGTTCTTC	CASSLWATGPGNEQFF
TRBV4-3	few	TRBD1	TRBJ2-7	TGCGCCAGCAGCCAAACAAGGACAGGGTTGGGCGAGCAGTACTTC	CASSQTRTGLGEQYF
TRBV29-1	-	-	TRBJ1-2	TGCAGCGTTGTGGGGGTTTTTAGGGAAGGCTACACCTTC	CSVVGVFREGYTF
TRBV25-1	-	TRBD1	TRBJ1-6	TGTGCCAGCCCCAGACAGGGTAATTCACCCCTCCACTTT	CASPRQGNSPLHF
TRBV23-1	-	-	TRBJ1-4	TGCGCCAGCAGTCAACGCCCGGGGAAGTGGGAAAAACTGTTTTTT	CASSQRPGKWEKLFF
TRBV7-8	few	-	TRBJ2-7	TGTGCCAGCAGCTTCGCCGGTGGGTTCTACGAGCAGTACTTC	CASSFAGGFYEQYF
TRBV9	once	-	TRBJ2-1	TGTGCCAGCAACCTAGAGGGGGGGTCCTACAATGAGCAGTTCTTC	CASNLEGGSYNEQFF
TRBV6-1	-	-	TRBJ1-2	TGTGCCAGCAGTGAAGCCGGGGTCACAGCTAACTATGGCTACACCTTC	CASSEAGVTANYGYTF
TRBV5-1	-	TRBD2	TRBJ2-3	TGCGCCAGCAGCTCTAGGACTAGCGGGGGGTTTGATACGCAGTATTTT	CASSSRTSGGFDTQYF
TRBV6-5	once	-	TRBJ2-5	TGTGCCAGCAGTTACGCTAGTATATCGGAGACCCAGTACTTC	CASSYASISETQYF
TRBV6-6	-	TRBD1	TRBJ1-1	TGTGCCAGCAGTTACTGGGCAGGGGGAAACACTGAAGCTTTCTTT	CASSYWAGGNTEAFF
TRBV5-1	-	TRBD2	TRBJ2-3	TGCGCCAGCACCCTCCTAGCGGGATTCACAGATACGCAGTATTTT	CASTLLAGFTDTQYF
TRBV10-3	-	TRBD1	TRBJ2-1	TGTGCCATCAAGGGGGACAGCTCCTACAATGAGCAGTTCTTC	CAIKGDSSYNEQFF
TRBV7-9	-	TRBD1	TRBJ2-3	TGTGCCAGCAGCTTAGGGGACAGGTCTAGCACAGATACGCAGTATTTT	CASSLGDRSSTDTQYF
TRBV4-3	-	-	TRBJ2-5	TGCGCCAGCAGCCAAGAGTGGGGCGGGGGCGAGACCCAGTACTTC	CASSQEWGGGETQYF
TRBV13	few	-	TRBJ1-1	TGTGCCAGCAGGCGTACAGAGAACACTGAAGCTTTCTTT	CASRRTENTEAFF
TRBV15	few	-	TRBJ2-7	TGTGCCACCACCAGTCACGTTGGGCCACGGATGGGGGGCTCCTACGAGCAGTACTTC	CATTSHVGPRMGGSYEQYF
TRBV19	-	-	TRBJ1-4	TGTGCCAGTAGTTGGCACTTAGCAACTAATGAAAAACTGTTTTTT	CASSWHLATNEKLFF
TRBV6-6	-	-	TRBJ1-1	TGTGCCAGCAGTGACCCTGGGGGGGTGAACACTGAAGCTTTCTTT	CASSDPGGVNTEAFF
TRBV6-1	-	-	TRBJ1-1	TGTGCCAGCAGACAAATGGCTAAGGGGAGCACTGAAGCTTTCTTT	CASRQMAKGSTEAFF
TRBV25-1	-	-	TRBJ1-1	TGTGCCAGCAGTGAACGCGGGAACACTGAAGCTTTCTTT	CASSERGNTEAFF
TRBV19	medium-sized	-	TRBJ1-1	TGTGCCAGTGTGGACCCATACCTCAGAAGGGACACTGAAGCTTTCTTT	CASVDPYLRRDTEAFF
TRBV7-2	-	-	TRBJ1-5	TGTGCCAGCAGCTTAGGGGGCAGGGTGGGTAATCAGCCCCAGCATTTT	CASSLGGRVGNQPQHF
TRBV19	-	-	TRBJ1-5	TGTGCCAGTAGTATGATGGGGGCTCAGCCCCAGCATTTT	CASSMMGAQPQHF
TRBV9	-	-	TRBJ2-1	TGTGCCAGCAGCTGGACCTACGGCAACAATGAGCAGTTCTTC	CASSWTYGNNEQFF
TRBV4-3	-	-	TRBJ1-1	TGCGCCAGCAGCCAAGGGGCGGGGGCTGAAGCTTTCTTT	CASSQGAGAEAFF
TRBV5-1	-	TRBD2	TRBJ2-3	TGCGCCAGCAGCTTAGGGACTAGCGGGGGGCAGGTCACAGATACGCAGTATTTT	CASSLGTSGGQVTDTQYF
TRBV7-9	many	TRBD1	TRBJ1-6	TGTGCCAGCAGCTTAGAAGGGACAGCGAATTCACCCCTCCACTTT	CASSLEGTANSPLHF
TRBV2	-	TRBD1	TRBJ1-6	TGTGCCAGCAGTCGACACGAGACAGGGGGCTATTCACCCCTCCACTTT	CASSRHETGGYSPLHF